Below, 14 T cell receptor beta chains from the same sample are listed, as sequenced in a study of shared clonotypes between healthy human individuals. Only CD45RO-negative cells positively selected for CCR7 counted as naive CD8 cells, so terminally differentiated effector memory CD45RA+ cells were excluded. The assay was immunoSEQ multiplex PCR, and TCRdb's table has in-frame clones only and misses some. The repertoire consists of roughly 2.1 million clones, with around 93% occurring once and the leading ten covering roughly 1.7%. The sequencing input was naive CD8+ T cells from PBMCs. All receptors derive from a man aged 18 to 30 in good health. Some clones in this sample may be carry-over from other donors' samples.

This chain uses TRBV9 with TRBJ2-7; D perhaps matches TRBD1 (6 bases). Trimming pared 2 bases from V and 5 bases from J, leaving 14 bases between. This CDR3 is built from 14 residues. Looked up from germline, CDR1 is SGDLS and CDR2 is YYNGEE. The CDR3 region has the DNA TGTGCCAGCAGCGTGTCAGGGGCCAGAGACGAGCAGTACTTC. This sequence encodes CASSVSGARDEQYF.

J is TRBJ2-7 and V is TRBV5-1; 9 nucleotides agree with TRBD2. This CDR3 comprises 17 residues. Germline V gene sequence: CDR1 SGHRS, CDR2 YFSETQ. The trim removed 1 base at V and 4 bases at J, leaving 12 bases unmatched. In DNA, the CDR3 is TGCGCCAGCAGCTTGTCCCGCCGCCTAGCGGGATTTTACGAGCAGTACTTC. Protein sequence: CASSLSRRLAGFYEQYF. The full variable domain, with the rest looked up from reference TRBV5-1 and TRBJ2-7, is KAGVTQTPRYLIKTRGQQVTLSCSPISGHRSVSWYQQTPGQGLQFLFEYFSETQRNKGNFPGRFSGRQFSNSRSEMNVSTLELGDSALYLCASSLSRRLAGFYEQYFGPGTRLTVT.

The chain employs TRBV5-4 and TRBJ2-2; D is unresolved. V dropped 4 bases and J dropped 2 bases, with 18 bases sitting between them. The CDR3 is made up of 17 amino acids. Germline V gene data show CDR1 as SGHNT and CDR2 as YYREEE (reference sequence). The CDR3 sequence is CASSAALWSDNTGELFF. The CDR3 bases are TGTGCCAGCAGCGCTGCCCTGTGGTCAGATAACACCGGGGAGCTGTTTTTT.

Notes on this clone: Other DNA variants within this sample encode the same CDR3. The chain has TRBV27 and TRBJ1-2; D possibly corresponds to TRBD1 (5 bases). CDR3 length: 13 residues. V shed 2 bases and J shed 3 bases, with 7 bases lying between them. The V gene's germline CDR1 is MNHEY and CDR2 SMNVEV (reference sequence). The CDR3 DNA sequence: TGTGCCAGCAGTTTAACCAGGGACTATGGCTACACCTTC. Its translation: CASSLTRDYGYTF.

The chain links TRBV10-3 to TRBJ2-3; 12 bases fit TRBD2. Germline CDR1 reads ENHRY; CDR2 reads SYGVKD. V was pared by 4 bases and J by 1 base, with 9 bases of the junction left unmatched. The CDR3 is made up of 18 amino acids. The DNA for the CDR3 is TGTGCCATCAGTGTTGGACTAGCGGGAACCCCCCGCACAGATACGCAGTATTTT. Protein: CAISVGLAGTPRTDTQYF.

J is TRBJ1-6 and V is TRBV30; 10 bases agree with TRBD1. The CDR3 contains 14 residues. CDR1 is GTSNPN and CDR2 is SVGIG in the germline V gene (reference sequence). Losses at the gene ends were 2 bases for V and 8 bases for J; bases not matched to a gene: 3. In DNA, the CDR3 is TGTGCCTGGAGTCCCGGACAGGGGGATTCACCCCTCCACTTT. It translates to CAWSPGQGDSPLHF.

The chain combines TRBV2 with TRBJ2-1, with 9 bases lining up with TRBD2. Germline assignment: CDR1 SNHLY and CDR2 FYNNEI. Trimming removed 2 bases from V and 10 bases from J; junction bases left unmatched: 12. CDR3 length: 16 residues. CDR3 sequence reads: CASSEWGLAPPAEQFF. CDR3 coding DNA: TGTGCCAGCAGTGAATGGGGACTAGCTCCCCCTGCGGAGCAGTTCTTC. The whole variable domain, filled in from reference TRBV2 and TRBJ2-1, reads EPEVTQTPSHQVTQMGQEVILRCVPISNHLYFYWYRQILGQKVEFLVSFYNNEISEKSEIFDDQFSVERPDGSNFTLKIRSTKLEDSAMYFCASSEWGLAPPAEQFFGPGTRLTVL.

The chain couples TRBV4-2 to TRBJ2-2, with 11 positions matching TRBD2. The CDR3 covers 19 residues. The germline CDR1 and CDR2 sequences are LGHNA and YNFKEQ. With V trimmed by 0 bases and J by 4 bases, 10 bases remained unmatched. The CDR3 DNA reads as TGTGCCAGCAGCCAAGATTTGGGACTAGCGGTTCGTAGCACCGGGGAGCTGTTTTTT. The encoded protein is CASSQDLGLAVRSTGELFF.

This sequence joins TRBV7-2 and TRBJ2-7; the D gene is possibly TRBD1 (8 bases). Germline V gene sequence: CDR1 SGHTA, CDR2 FQGNSA. V was pared by 6 bases and J by 0 bases, with 15 bases between. The CDR3 loop spans 15 amino acids. CDR3 in DNA: TGTGCCAGCAGGGATACAGGGGGGGCCTCCTACGAGCAGTACTTC. This gives the protein CASRDTGGASYEQYF.

The table lists this clone with a count of one. This sequence joins TRBV5-1 and TRBJ2-7, with 10 bases aligning to TRBD1. The CDR3 totals 16 residues. V shed 0 bases, J shed 2 bases, and the junction held 5 bases outside the gene matches. CDR1 and CDR2 (germline): SGHRS, YFSETQ. The chain's CDR3 is CASSLALGQGTYEQYF. The CDR3 DNA reads TGCGCCAGCAGCTTGGCCCTGGGACAGGGGACCTACGAGCAGTACTTC.

This chain uses TRBV5-4 with TRBJ2-7, with TRBD1 identical over 9 bases. V lost 4 bases and J lost 3; bases outside the gene matches: 8. The germline gives CDR1 SGHNT, CDR2 YYREEE (reference sequence). CDR3 length equals 15 residues. The CDR3 reads CASSPTGTGFYEQYF. The CDR3 coding sequence is TGTGCCAGCAGCCCTACCGGGACAGGGTTCTACGAGCAGTACTTC.

This sequence joins TRBV27 and TRBJ2-7; 7 nucleotides agree with TRBD1. V was clipped by 6 bases and J by 2 bases; unmatched bases: 16. Germline CDR1 and CDR2: MNHEY and SMNVEV (reference sequence). The CDR3 is made up of 17 amino acids. The CDR3 spells CASRTKTPRTGPYEQYF. The DNA of the CDR3 is TGTGCCAGCAGAACCAAAACGCCCAGGACAGGCCCCTACGAGCAGTACTTC.

This clone was detected a few times. This chain uses TRBV27 with TRBJ2-7, with a tentative D call TRBD2 (5 bases). Germline CDR1 MNHEY, CDR2 SMNVEV (reference sequence). V was trimmed by 5 bases and J by 3 bases, leaving 14 bases between them. CDR3 length equals 14 residues. Here the CDR3 DNA reads TGTGCCAGCAGTCCGCGGGTCCAACACTACGAGCAGTACTTC. As protein: CASSPRVQHYEQYF.

The CDR3 DNA sequence: TGTGCCAGCAGCTCCCCCGAATACGAGCAGTACTTC. Translation gives CASSSPEYEQYF. The rearrangement uses TRBV5-5 and TRBJ2-7; D gene unclear. V lost 3 bases and J lost 4, with 8 bases in between. In germline, CDR1 is SGHKS, CDR2 YYEKEE (reference sequence). The CDR3 has 12 amino acids.